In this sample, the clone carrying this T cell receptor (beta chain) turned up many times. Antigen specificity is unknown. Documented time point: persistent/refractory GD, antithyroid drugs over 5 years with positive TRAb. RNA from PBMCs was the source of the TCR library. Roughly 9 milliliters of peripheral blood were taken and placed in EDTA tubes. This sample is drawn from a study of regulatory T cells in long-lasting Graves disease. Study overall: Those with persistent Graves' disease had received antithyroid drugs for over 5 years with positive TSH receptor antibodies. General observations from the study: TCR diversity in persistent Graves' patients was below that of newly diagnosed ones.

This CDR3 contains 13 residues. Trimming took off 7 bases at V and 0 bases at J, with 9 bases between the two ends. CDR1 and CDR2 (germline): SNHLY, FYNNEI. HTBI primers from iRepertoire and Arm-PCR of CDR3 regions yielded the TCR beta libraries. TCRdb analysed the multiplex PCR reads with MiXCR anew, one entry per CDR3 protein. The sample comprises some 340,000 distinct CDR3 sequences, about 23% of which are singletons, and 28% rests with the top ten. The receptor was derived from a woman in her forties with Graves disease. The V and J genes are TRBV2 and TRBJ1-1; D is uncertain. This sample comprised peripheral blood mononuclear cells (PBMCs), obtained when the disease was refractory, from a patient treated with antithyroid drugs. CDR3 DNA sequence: TGTGCCAGCATCGAGGGTTTGAACACTGAAGCTTTCTTT. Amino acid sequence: CASIEGLNTEAFF.